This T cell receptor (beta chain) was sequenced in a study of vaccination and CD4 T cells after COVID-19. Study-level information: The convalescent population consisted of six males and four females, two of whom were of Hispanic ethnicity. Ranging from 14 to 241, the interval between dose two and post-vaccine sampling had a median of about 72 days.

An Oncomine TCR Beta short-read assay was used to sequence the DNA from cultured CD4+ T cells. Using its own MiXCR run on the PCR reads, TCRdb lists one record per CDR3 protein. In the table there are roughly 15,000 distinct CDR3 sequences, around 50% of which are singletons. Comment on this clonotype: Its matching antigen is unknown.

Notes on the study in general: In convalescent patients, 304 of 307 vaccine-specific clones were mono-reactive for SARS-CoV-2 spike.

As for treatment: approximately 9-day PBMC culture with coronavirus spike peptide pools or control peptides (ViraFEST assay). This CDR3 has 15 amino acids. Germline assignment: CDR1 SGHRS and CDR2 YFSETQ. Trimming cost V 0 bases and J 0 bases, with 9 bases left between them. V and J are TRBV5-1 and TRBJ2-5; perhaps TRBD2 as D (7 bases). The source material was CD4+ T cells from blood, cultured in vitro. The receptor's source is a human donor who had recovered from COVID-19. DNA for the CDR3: TGCGCCAGCAGCTTGGACGGGGGGCACCAAGAGACCCAGTACTTC. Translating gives CASSLDGGHQETQYF. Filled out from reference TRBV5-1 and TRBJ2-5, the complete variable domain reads KAGVTQTPRYLIKTRGQQVTLSCSPISGHRSVSWYQQTPGQGLQFLFEYFSETQRNKGNFPGRFSGRQFSNSRSEMNVSTLELGDSALYLCASSLDGGHQETQYFGPGTRLLVL.